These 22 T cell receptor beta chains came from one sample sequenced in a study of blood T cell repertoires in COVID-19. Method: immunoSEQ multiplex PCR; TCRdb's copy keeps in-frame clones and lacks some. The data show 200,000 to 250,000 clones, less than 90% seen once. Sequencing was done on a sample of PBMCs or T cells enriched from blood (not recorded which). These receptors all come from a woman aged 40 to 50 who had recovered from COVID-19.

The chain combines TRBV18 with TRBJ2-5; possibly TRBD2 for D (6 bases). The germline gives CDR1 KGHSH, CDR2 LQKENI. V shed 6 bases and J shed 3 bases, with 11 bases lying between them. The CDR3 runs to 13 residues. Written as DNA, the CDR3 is TGTGCCAGCTCCCCGGGGGTGGAAGAGACCCAGTACTTC. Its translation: CASSPGVEETQYF.

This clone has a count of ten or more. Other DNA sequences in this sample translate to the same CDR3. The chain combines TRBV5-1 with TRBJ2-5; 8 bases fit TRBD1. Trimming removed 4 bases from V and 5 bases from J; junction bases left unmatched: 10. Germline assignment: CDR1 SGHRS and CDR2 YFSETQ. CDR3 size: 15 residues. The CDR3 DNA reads TGCGCCAGCAGCCCGGACAGGGTCGGCCAGGAGACCCAGTACTTC. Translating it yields CASSPDRVGQETQYF.

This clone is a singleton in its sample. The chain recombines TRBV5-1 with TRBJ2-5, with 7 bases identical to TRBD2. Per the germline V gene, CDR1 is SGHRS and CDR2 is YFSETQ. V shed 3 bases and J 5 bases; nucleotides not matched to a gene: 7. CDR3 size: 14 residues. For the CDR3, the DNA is TGCGCCAGCAGCTCAGGACTAGTGGATGAGACCCAGTACTTC. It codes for CASSSGLVDETQYF.

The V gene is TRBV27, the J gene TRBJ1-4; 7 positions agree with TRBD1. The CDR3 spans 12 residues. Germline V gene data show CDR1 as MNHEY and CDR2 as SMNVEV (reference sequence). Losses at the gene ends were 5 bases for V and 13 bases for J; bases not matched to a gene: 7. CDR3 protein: CASSHPRDRLFF. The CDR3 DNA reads TGTGCCAGCAGTCATCCCCGGGACAGACTGTTTTTT.

The CDR3 DNA follows: TGCGCCAGCAGCCAAGATACAGGGGGCGACTATGGCTACACCTTC. This codes for CASSQDTGGDYGYTF. The chain is built from TRBV4-3 and TRBJ1-2; 9 nucleotides line up with TRBD1. V shed 0 bases and J 3 bases; nucleotides not matched to a gene: 2. The CDR3 extends over 15 amino acids. The germline gives CDR1 LGHNA, CDR2 YSLEER.

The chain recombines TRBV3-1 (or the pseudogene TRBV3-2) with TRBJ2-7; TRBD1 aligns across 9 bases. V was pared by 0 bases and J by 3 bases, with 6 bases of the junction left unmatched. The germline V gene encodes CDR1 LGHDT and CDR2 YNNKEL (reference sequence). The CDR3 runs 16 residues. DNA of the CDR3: TGTGCCAGCAGCCAAGATGTGAGGACAGGGGACTACGAGCAGTACTTC. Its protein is CASSQDVRTGDYEQYF.

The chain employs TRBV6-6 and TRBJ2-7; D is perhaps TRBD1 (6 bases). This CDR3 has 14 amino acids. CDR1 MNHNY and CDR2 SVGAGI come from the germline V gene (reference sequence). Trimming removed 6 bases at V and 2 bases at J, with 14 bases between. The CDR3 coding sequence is TGTGCCAGCAGCCTTGGTCAGGGGACCTACGAGCAGTACGTC. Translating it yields CASSLGQGTYEQYV.

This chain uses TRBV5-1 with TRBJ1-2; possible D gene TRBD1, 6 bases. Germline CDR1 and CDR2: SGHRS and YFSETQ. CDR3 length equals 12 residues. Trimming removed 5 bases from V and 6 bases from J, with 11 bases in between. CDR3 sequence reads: CASSTGSDGYTF. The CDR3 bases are TGCGCCAGCAGTACAGGGTCTGATGGCTACACCTTC. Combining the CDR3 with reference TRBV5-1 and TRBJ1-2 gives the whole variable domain KAGVTQTPRYLIKTRGQQVTLSCSPISGHRSVSWYQQTPGQGLQFLFEYFSETQRNKGNFPGRFSGRQFSNSRSEMNVSTLELGDSALYLCASSTGSDGYTFGSGTRLTVV.

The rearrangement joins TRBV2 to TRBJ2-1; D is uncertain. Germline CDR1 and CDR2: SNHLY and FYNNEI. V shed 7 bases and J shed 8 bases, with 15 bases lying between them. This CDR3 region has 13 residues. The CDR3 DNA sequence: TGTGCCAGCACTCCGGGTCCGAAGGATGAGCAGTTCTTC. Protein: CASTPGPKDEQFF.

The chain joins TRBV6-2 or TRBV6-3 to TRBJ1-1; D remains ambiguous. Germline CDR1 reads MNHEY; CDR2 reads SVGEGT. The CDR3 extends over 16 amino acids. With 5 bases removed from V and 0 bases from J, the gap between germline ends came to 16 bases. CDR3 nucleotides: TGTGCCAGCAGTCAACTGTATGGCGGTATGAACACTGAAGCTTTCTTT. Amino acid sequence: CASSQLYGGMNTEAFF.

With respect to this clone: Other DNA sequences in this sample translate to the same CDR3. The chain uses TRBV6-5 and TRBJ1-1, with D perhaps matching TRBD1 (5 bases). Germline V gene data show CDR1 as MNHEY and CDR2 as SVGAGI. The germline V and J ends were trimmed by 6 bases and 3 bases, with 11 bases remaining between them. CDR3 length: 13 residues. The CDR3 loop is CASSRTGYTEAFF. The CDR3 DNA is TGTGCCAGCAGCCGTACAGGATACACTGAAGCTTTCTTT.

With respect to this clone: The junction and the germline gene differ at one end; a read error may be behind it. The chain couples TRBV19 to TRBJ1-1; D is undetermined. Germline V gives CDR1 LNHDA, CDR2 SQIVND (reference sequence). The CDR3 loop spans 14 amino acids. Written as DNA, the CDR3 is TGTGCCAGTAATATAGGGCAGGCGAACACTGAAGCTTTCTTT. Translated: CASNIGQANTEAFF.

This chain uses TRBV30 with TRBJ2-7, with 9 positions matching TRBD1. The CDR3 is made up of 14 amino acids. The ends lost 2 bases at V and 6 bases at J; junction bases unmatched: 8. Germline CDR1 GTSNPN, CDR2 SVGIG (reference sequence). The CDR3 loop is CAWSPPGTGFEQYF. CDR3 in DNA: TGTGCCTGGAGTCCCCCCGGGACAGGGTTCGAGCAGTACTTC. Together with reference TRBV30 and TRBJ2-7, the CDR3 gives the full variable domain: SQTIHQWPATLVQPVGSPLSLECTVEGTSNPNLYWYRQAAGRGLQLLFYSVGIGQISSEVPQNLSASRPQDRQFILSSKKLLLSDSGFYLCAWSPPGTGFEQYFGPGTRLTVT.

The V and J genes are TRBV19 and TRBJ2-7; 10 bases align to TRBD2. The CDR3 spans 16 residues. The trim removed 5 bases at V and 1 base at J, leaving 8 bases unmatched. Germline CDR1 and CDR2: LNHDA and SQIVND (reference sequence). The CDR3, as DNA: TGTGCCAGTAGTTTGGCTAGCGGGAGAGGATCCTACGAGCAGTACTTC. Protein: CASSLASGRGSYEQYF.

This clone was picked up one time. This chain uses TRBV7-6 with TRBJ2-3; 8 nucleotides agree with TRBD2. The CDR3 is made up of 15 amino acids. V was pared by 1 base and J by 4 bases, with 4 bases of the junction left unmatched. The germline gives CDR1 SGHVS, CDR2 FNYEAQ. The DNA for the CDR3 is TGTGCCAGCAGCTTAGGTAGCGGGAATGCAGATACGCAGTATTTT. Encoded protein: CASSLGSGNADTQYF.

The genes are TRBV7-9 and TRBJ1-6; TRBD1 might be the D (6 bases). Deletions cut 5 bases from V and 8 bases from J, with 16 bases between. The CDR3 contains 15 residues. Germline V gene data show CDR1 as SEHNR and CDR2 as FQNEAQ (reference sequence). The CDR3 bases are TGTGCCAGCAGCCCCTATCAGGGGCATGATTCACCCCTCCACTTT. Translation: CASSPYQGHDSPLHF.

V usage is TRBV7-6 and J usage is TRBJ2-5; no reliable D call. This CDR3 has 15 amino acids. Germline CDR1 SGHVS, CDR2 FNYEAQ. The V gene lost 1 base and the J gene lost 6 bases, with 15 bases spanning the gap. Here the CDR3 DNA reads TGTGCCAGCAGCTTAGAAAAAGGATTGAGGAAGACCCAGTACTTC. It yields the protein CASSLEKGLRKTQYF. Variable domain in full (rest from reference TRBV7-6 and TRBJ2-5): GAGVSQSPRYKVTKRGQDVALRCDPISGHVSLYWYRQALGQGPEFLTYFNYEAQQDKSGLPNDRFSAERPEGSISTLTIQRTEQRDSAMYRCASSLEKGLRKTQYFGPGTRLLVL.

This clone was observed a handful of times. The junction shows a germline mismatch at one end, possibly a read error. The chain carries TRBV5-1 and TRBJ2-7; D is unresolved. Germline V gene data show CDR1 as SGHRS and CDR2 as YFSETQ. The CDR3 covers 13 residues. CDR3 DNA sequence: TGCGCCAGCAGCTTTCCCCCCTCCGACGAGCAGTACTTC. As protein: CASSFPPSDEQYF.

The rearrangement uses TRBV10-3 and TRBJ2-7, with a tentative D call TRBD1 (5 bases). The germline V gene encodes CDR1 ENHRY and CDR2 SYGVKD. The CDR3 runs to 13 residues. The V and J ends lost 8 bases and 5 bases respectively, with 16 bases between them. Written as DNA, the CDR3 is TGTGCCATCGCAGTCTGGGGCGCCCACGAGCAGTACTTC. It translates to CAIAVWGAHEQYF.

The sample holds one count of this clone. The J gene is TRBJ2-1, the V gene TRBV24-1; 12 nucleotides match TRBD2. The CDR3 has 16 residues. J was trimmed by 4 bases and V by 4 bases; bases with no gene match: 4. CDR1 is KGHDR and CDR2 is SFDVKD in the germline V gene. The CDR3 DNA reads TGTGCCACCAGTGACAAACTAGCGGGAGGTTACAATGAGCAGTTCTTC. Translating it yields CATSDKLAGGYNEQFF.

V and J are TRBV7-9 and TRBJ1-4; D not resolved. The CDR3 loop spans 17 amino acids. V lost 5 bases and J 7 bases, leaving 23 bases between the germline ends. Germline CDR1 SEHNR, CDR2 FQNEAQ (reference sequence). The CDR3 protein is CASSPGVGAGKGEKLFF. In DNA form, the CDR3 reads TGTGCCAGCAGCCCGGGAGTAGGAGCAGGCAAGGGTGAAAAACTGTTTTTT.

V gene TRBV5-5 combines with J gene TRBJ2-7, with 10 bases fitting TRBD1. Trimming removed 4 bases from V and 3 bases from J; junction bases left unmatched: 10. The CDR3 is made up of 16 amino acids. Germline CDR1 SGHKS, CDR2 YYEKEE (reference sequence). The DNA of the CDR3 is TGTGCCAGCAGCGTAACCTGGACAGGGGGGAACTACGAGCAGTACTTC. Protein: CASSVTWTGGNYEQYF.